The 25 T cell receptor beta chains in this list originate from one sample, sequenced in a study of cytomegalovirus exposure and HLA in healthy donors. The PCR was carried out with 60 Vbeta primers and 13 Jbeta primers. Generated by immunoSEQ multiplex PCR, the TCRdb table keeps only in-frame clones and is missing some. In the table there are 85,000 to 130,000 clones, around 79% of which are singletons. Material for sequencing was PBMCs. The origin of the receptors is a man aged 60-69 years in good health and CMV-seronegative.

This chain connects TRBV5-1 to TRBJ2-2, with 8 bases matching TRBD1. CDR1 is SGHRS, CDR2 YFSETQ, per germline. Unmatched junction bases numbered 3, after V lost 4 bases and J lost 4 bases. This CDR3 region has 14 residues. The CDR3 sequence is CASSQGASTGELFF. The CDR3 DNA reads as TGCGCCAGCAGCCAGGGGGCTAGCACCGGGGAGCTGTTTTTT.

The chain employs TRBV7-9 and TRBJ2-1, with D perhaps matching TRBD2 (5 bases). Looked up from germline, CDR1 is SEHNR and CDR2 is FQNEAQ (reference sequence). The V and J ends lost 1 base and 6 bases respectively, with 10 bases between them. The CDR3 spans 14 residues. This CDR3 is CASSLGRGRNEQFF. The CDR3 region has the DNA TGTGCCAGCAGCTTAGGACGGGGTCGCAATGAGCAGTTCTTC.

This chain joins TRBV7-9 and TRBJ2-1, with no clear D. The ends were cut back, 5 bases at V and 6 bases at J, with 14 bases in the middle. This CDR3 has 14 residues. The germline gives CDR1 SEHNR, CDR2 FQNEAQ (reference sequence). The CDR3 sequence is CASSLGAGFNEQFF. CDR3 DNA sequence: TGTGCCAGCAGCCTAGGAGCCGGGTTCAATGAGCAGTTCTTC.

The J gene is TRBJ1-6, the V gene TRBV9; possible D gene TRBD1, 6 bases. The CDR3 runs 15 residues. CDR1 and CDR2 (germline): SGDLS, YYNGEE. Trimming removed 0 bases at V and 9 bases at J, with 13 bases between. CDR3 in amino acids: CASSVGGGSFSPLHF. DNA of the CDR3: TGTGCCAGCAGCGTAGGAGGGGGATCTTTTTCACCCCTCCACTTT.

This sequence joins TRBV9 and TRBJ1-3; 7 positions agree with TRBD1. This CDR3 has 15 residues. Losses at the gene ends were 4 bases for V and 1 base for J; bases not matched to a gene: 5. CDR1 is SGDLS and CDR2 is YYNGEE in the germline V gene. The CDR3 region has the DNA TGTGCCAGCAGCCCGACAGGGCGGTCTGGAAACACCATATATTTT. Residues: CASSPTGRSGNTIYF.

J is TRBJ2-6 and V is TRBV7-9, with 8 nucleotides matching TRBD1. The CDR3 covers 16 residues. Looked up from germline, CDR1 is SEHNR and CDR2 is FQNEAQ (reference sequence). V lost 8 bases to trimming and J lost 5 bases; unmatched junction nucleotides: 11. The CDR3 region has the DNA TGTGCCAGCTGCCCGGGACAGGCTGTAAGGGCCAACGTCCTGACTTTC. Translated, it gives CASCPGQAVRANVLTF.

This clone was picked up a small number of times. This chain links TRBV7-9 with TRBJ2-7; 7 bases line up with TRBD1. The CDR3 extends over 12 amino acids. The ends lost 5 bases at V and 6 bases at J; junction bases unmatched: 4. Germline assignment: CDR1 SEHNR and CDR2 FQNEAQ (reference sequence). For the CDR3, the DNA is TGTGCCAGCAGCCCGACAGGGTCCGAGCAGTACGTC. Its protein is CASSPTGSEQYV.

V gene TRBV6-5 combines with J gene TRBJ2-2; 10 positions agree with TRBD1. The CDR3 loop spans 15 amino acids. CDR1 is MNHEY and CDR2 is SVGAGI in the germline V gene. Germline trimming cut 7 bases from V and 4 bases from J; bases unmatched to any gene: 6. The CDR3 is CASKRQGAGTGELFF. CDR3 bases: TGTGCCAGCAAAAGACAGGGGGCCGGCACCGGGGAGCTGTTTTTT.

J is TRBJ1-2 and V is TRBV29-1, with D perhaps matching TRBD1 (5 bases). CDR3 size: 12 residues. V was cut by 0 bases and J by 8 bases, with 10 bases left in between. Germline values: CDR1 SQVTM, CDR2 ANQGSEA. Here the CDR3 reads CSVEDRRAGYTF. The CDR3 DNA is TGCAGCGTTGAAGATCGCAGGGCGGGCTACACCTTC.

The chain combines TRBV6-5 with TRBJ1-2; TRBD1 matches 10 bases. The V segment lost 11 bases and the J segment 3 bases; nucleotides outside the gene matches: 6. CDR1 and CDR2 from the germline V gene are MNHEY and SVGAGI. The CDR3 consists of 13 residues. The CDR3 region has the DNA TGTGCCTGTCGACAGGGGGCTGACTATGGCTACACCTTC. It codes for CACRQGADYGYTF.

This chain connects TRBV29-1 to TRBJ1-5, with D possibly being TRBD1 (5 bases). CDR3 length equals 13 residues. Trimming removed 4 bases at V and 3 bases at J, with 10 bases between. Germline-derived CDR1 and CDR2 are SQVTM and ANQGSEA. The CDR3 loop is CSVVEGDNQPQHF. CDR3 in DNA: TGCAGCGTTGTGGAAGGGGACAATCAGCCCCAGCATTTT.

In nucleotides, the CDR3 is TGTGCCAGCAGTGAGGTACGGAGGAGAGAGTACGTC. Protein product: CASSEVRRREYV. The chain combines TRBV2 with TRBJ2-7; D may be TRBD2 (5 bases). The V gene's germline CDR1 is SNHLY and CDR2 FYNNEI. The CDR3 sequence is 12 residues long. V lost 3 bases to trimming and J lost 11 bases, with 14 bases between them.

The rearrangement links TRBV6-5 to TRBJ2-7; no definite D call. Trimming shortened V by 4 bases and J by 2 bases, and 9 bases separated the two germline ends. The length of the CDR3 is 13 residues. Looked up from germline, CDR1 is MNHEY and CDR2 is SVGAGI. The CDR3 sequence is CASSSSRTYEQYF. The CDR3 DNA reads as TGTGCCAGCAGTTCCAGTCGTACCTACGAGCAGTACTTC.

This rearrangement joins TRBV2 to TRBJ1-4; D uncertain. Trimming pared 8 bases from V and 4 bases from J, leaving 8 bases between. The CDR3 sequence is 12 residues long. Germline CDR1 and CDR2: SNHLY and FYNNEI. In nucleotides, the CDR3 is TGTGCCAGCGGGCAGATTAATGAAAAACTGTTTTTT. It is translated as CASGQINEKLFF. Full variable domain (remainder filled in from reference TRBV2 and TRBJ1-4): EPEVTQTPSHQVTQMGQEVILRCVPISNHLYFYWYRQILGQKVEFLVSFYNNEISEKSEIFDDQFSVERPDGSNFTLKIRSTKLEDSAMYFCASGQINEKLFFGSGTQLSVL.

V gene TRBV4-3 combines with J gene TRBJ1-6, with 7 bases lining up with TRBD1. V gave up 0 bases and J gave up 9 bases; unmatched junction bases: 8. The CDR3 loop spans 16 amino acids. CDR1 is LGHNA, CDR2 YSLEER, per germline. This CDR3 reads CASSQDYGRGFSPLHF. In DNA, the CDR3 is TGCGCCAGCAGCCAAGACTACGGCAGGGGGTTTTCACCCCTCCACTTT.

For the CDR3, the DNA is TGTGCCAGCAGCCCCAGGGTTAACTATGGCTACACCTTC. Protein product: CASSPRVNYGYTF. The chain has TRBV7-2 and TRBJ1-2, with D tentatively TRBD1 (5 bases). Trimming left V 5 bases short and J 1 base short, with 8 bases between. Germline assignment: CDR1 SGHTA and CDR2 FQGNSA. The length of the CDR3 is 13 residues.

The chain uses TRBV6-5 and TRBJ2-3; D perhaps matches TRBD1 (6 bases). This CDR3 spans 16 amino acids. Germline-derived CDR1 and CDR2 are MNHEY and SVGAGI. V was clipped by 0 bases and J by 0 bases, with 10 bases between them. CDR3 sequence (DNA): TGTGCCAGCAGTTACTCGGGGGCGGCTAGCACAGATACGCAGTATTTT. This translates into CASSYSGAASTDTQYF.

This chain joins TRBV7-6 and TRBJ1-4, with TRBD1 matching 7 bases. The V gene's germline CDR1 is SGHVS and CDR2 FNYEAQ. The V segment lost 1 base and the J segment 8 bases; nucleotides outside the gene matches: 4. CDR3 length: 14 amino acids. DNA of the CDR3: TGTGCCAGCAGCTTAGAGGCAGGGGGAGAAAAACTGTTTTTT. It translates to CASSLEAGGEKLFF.

The chain links TRBV5-1 to TRBJ1-2, with 8 bases identical to TRBD1. The ends lost 4 bases at V and 7 bases at J; junction bases unmatched: 6. The CDR3 spans 13 residues. Per the germline V gene, CDR1 is SGHRS and CDR2 is YFSETQ. The CDR3 DNA follows: TGCGCCAGCAGCCCCGGACAGGGCTCTGGCTACACCTTC. It translates to CASSPGQGSGYTF. Using reference TRBV5-1 and TRBJ1-2 for the parts outside the CDR3, the full variable domain is KAGVTQTPRYLIKTRGQQVTLSCSPISGHRSVSWYQQTPGQGLQFLFEYFSETQRNKGNFPGRFSGRQFSNSRSEMNVSTLELGDSALYLCASSPGQGSGYTFGSGTRLTVV.

The V gene is TRBV7-9, the J gene TRBJ1-1; possible D gene TRBD1, 6 bases. Trimming stripped 5 bases from V and 10 bases from J, with 32 bases between. This CDR3 contains 18 residues. The germline V gene has CDR1 SEHNR and CDR2 FQNEAQ (reference sequence). CDR3 amino acids: CASSLRGGAQLWGEGAFF. Here the CDR3 DNA reads TGTGCCAGCAGCCTCCGAGGGGGGGCCCAGCTTTGGGGGGAGGGAGCTTTCTTT. Full variable domain (outside the CDR3, taken from reference TRBV7-9 and TRBJ1-1): DTGVSQNPRHKITKRGQNVTFRCDPISEHNRLYWYRQTLGQGPEFLTYFQNEAQLEKSRLLSDRFSAERPKGSFSTLEIQRTEQGDSAMYLCASSLRGGAQLWGEGAFFGQGTRLTVV.

The V gene is TRBV30, the J gene TRBJ1-3; 7 bases map to TRBD1. V trimming: 5 bases; J trimming: 0 bases; junction bases outside the gene matches: 4. CDR1 and CDR2 from the germline V gene are GTSNPN and SVGIG (reference sequence). The CDR3 spans 14 residues. The CDR3, as DNA: TGTGCCTGGTCCTCAGGGGGCTCTGGAAACACCATATATTTT. It yields the protein CAWSSGGSGNTIYF.

The V gene is TRBV7-2, the J gene TRBJ2-1; 13 bases are shared with TRBD2. The V gene end was trimmed by 8 bases and the J gene end by 8 bases; junction bases not matched to a gene: 6. Per germline, CDR1 SGHTA and CDR2 FQGNSA. The CDR3 runs to 14 residues. As DNA, the CDR3 is TGTGCCAGCGCAACTAGCGGGGGGGTATATGAGCAGTTCTTC. Translating it yields CASATSGGVYEQFF.

The chain combines TRBV16 with TRBJ1-1, with D possibly matching TRBD1 (5 bases). The CDR3 consists of 15 residues. The V end was cut by 2 bases, the J end by 6 bases, with 16 bases between. Per germline, CDR1 KGHSY and CDR2 FQNENV. The CDR3 sequence: CASSQQTGYTAEAFF. The CDR3, as DNA: TGTGCCAGCAGCCAACAAACAGGCTATACGGCTGAAGCTTTCTTT.

The J gene is TRBJ1-1, the V gene TRBV5-4; a weak D match, TRBD1 (5 bases). The CDR3 totals 14 residues. Germline V gene data show CDR1 as SGHNT and CDR2 as YYREEE (reference sequence). The V end lost 4 bases, the J end lost 1 base, and 11 bases lay between the germline ends. CDR3 protein: CASSQITGNTEAFF. For the CDR3, the DNA is TGTGCCAGCAGCCAGATTACAGGGAACACTGAAGCTTTCTTT.

This clone was observed a few times. The chain employs TRBV19 and TRBJ1-4; D call uncertain. The CDR3 is 17 amino acids. Trimming removed 1 base from V and 2 bases from J, with 14 bases in between. The germline V gene encodes CDR1 LNHDA and CDR2 SQIVND (reference sequence). The CDR3 sequence: CASSIGRARRTNEKLFF. Written as DNA, the CDR3 is TGTGCCAGTAGTATAGGGAGGGCCCGGCGGACTAATGAAAAACTGTTTTTT.